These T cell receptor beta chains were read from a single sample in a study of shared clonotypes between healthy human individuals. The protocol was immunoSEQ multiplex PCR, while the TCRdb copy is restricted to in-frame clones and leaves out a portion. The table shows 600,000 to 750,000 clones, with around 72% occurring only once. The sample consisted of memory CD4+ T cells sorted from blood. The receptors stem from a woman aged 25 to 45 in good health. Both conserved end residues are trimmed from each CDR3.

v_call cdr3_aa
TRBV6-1 ASSDRVHEQY
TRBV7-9 ASSSLSGGRASRTDTQY
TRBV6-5 ASSLGGFHEQF
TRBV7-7 ASSLGLEGTDTQY
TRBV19 ASWGRGSSGANVLT
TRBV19 ASRVGDRDTDTQY
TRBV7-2 ASSPSGQGMYYGYT
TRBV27 AGQETQY
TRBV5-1 ASSPGQGENQPQH
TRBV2 ASSVQGPSSGNTIY
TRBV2 ASSATEKNTEAF
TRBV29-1 SVERFPGNTIY
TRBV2 ASQGQGDEQY
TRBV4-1 ASSQIGTSPYNEQF
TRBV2 ASRSALGPGYT
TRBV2 ASTGQSNTEAF
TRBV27 ASSTAGLGNQPQH
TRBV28 ASSLADRSGNTIY
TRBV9 ASSVGPTSNEKLF
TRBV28 ASTTDIEAQH
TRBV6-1 ASSEIRHYEQY
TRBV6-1 ASYGTSPYEQY
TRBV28 ASSHTHAADNEQF
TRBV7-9 ASSAQGGPISGELF
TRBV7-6 ASSRTSGTLQNTGELF
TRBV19 ASGRSGRANEQF
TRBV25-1 ASSEYWSQGKLYEQY
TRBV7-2 ASSSRLGQGGYEQY
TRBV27 ASSRLAGVFGYEQY
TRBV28 ASSLGLMISGNTIY
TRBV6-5 ASTRESTYNEQF
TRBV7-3 ASSLGGMETQY
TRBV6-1 ASTREGYLNTEAF
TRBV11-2 ASSLHGGKTSTDTQY
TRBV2 ASRGLRNYGYT
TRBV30 AWSRTGREGSYGYT